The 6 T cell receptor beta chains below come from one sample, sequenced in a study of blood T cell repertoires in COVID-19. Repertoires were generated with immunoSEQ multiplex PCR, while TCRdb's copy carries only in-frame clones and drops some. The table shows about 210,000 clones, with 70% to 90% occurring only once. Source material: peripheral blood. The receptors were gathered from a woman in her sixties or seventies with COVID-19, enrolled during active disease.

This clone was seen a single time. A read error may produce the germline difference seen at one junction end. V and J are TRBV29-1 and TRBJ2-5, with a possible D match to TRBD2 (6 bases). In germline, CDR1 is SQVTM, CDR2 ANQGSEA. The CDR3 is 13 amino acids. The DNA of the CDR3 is TGTAGCGTTGGCGGGGATTCCGGGGAGACCCAGTACTTC. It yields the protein CSVGGDSGETQYF.

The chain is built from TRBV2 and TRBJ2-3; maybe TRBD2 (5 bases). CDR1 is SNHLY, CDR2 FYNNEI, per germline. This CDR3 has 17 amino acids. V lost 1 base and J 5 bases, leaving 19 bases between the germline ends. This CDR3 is CASSEDLLGVRGDTQYF. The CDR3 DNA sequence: TGTGCCAGCAGTGAAGATCTTCTCGGGGTCAGAGGAGATACGCAGTATTTT.

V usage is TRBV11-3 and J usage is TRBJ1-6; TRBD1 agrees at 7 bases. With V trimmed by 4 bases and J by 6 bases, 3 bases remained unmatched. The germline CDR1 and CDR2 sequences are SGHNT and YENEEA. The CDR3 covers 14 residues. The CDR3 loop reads CASSSGTANSPLHF. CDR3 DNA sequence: TGTGCCAGCAGCTCCGGGACAGCTAATTCACCCCTCCACTTT.

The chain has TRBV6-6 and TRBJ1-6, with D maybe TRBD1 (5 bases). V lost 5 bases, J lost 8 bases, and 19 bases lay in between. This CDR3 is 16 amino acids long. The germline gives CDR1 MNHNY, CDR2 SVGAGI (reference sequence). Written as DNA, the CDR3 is TGTGCCAGCAGTGCCGCGGGAACGGGGCAGGATTCACCCCTCCACTTT. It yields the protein CASSAAGTGQDSPLHF.

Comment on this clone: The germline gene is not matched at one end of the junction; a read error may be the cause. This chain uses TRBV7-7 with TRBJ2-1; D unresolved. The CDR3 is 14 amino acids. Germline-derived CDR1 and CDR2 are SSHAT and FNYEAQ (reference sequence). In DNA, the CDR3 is TGTGCTAGCAGCTTAGGTAGCCAGTACAATGAGCAGTTCTTC. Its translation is CASSLGSQYNEQFF.

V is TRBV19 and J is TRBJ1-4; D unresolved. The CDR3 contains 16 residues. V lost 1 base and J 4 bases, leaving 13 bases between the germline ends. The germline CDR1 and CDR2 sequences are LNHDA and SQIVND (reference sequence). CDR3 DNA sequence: TGTGCCAGTAGTATAGTTACCACGGTTCTTAATGAAAAACTGTTTTTT. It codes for CASSIVTTVLNEKLFF.